A selection of T cell receptor beta chains follows, all from one sample in a study of spatial heterogeneity in lung cancer. TCRdb called the 5' RACE reads again in MiXCR, with one record for every CDR3 protein. Of approximately 3,800 distinct CDR3 sequences listed, more than 7% are singletons. The sequenced sample was PBMCs, obtained at surgery. All receptors derive from a female donor with early-stage non-small cell lung cancer. CDR3s include the opening cysteine and the closing phenylalanine or tryptophan. D genes are given only for firm matches. The size entry is marked missing in some rows and otherwise reads once, few, many or a size class.

J: TRBJ1-1
size: many
D: -
V: TRBV20-1
CDR3: CSARDQRVHTEAFF
DNA: TGCAGTGCTAGAGATCAACGGGTGCACACTGAAGCTTTCTTT

J: TRBJ2-7
size: many
D: -
V: TRBV7-2
CDR3: CASSLGSPRTYEQYF
DNA: TGTGCCAGCAGCTTAGGGTCCCCTAGAACCTACGAGCAGTACTTC

J: TRBJ2-2
size: many
D: -
V: TRBV20-1
CDR3: CSAVTNTGELFF
DNA: TGCAGTGCTGTGACAAACACCGGGGAGCTGTTTTTT

J: TRBJ2-3
size: medium-sized
D: TRBD1
V: TRBV12-3/TRBV12-4
CDR3: CASSFRSGTGGRDTQYF
DNA: TGTGCCAGCAGTTTCCGATCCGGGACAGGGGGGCGGGATACGCAGTATTTT

J: TRBJ2-5
size: many
D: TRBD1
V: TRBV30
CDR3: CAWGGGQGSFETQYF
DNA: TGTGCCTGGGGAGGAGGACAGGGATCGTTTGAGACCCAGTACTTC

J: TRBJ2-5
size: few
D: -
V: TRBV7-3
CDR3: CASSFGTGTLGEETQYF
DNA: TGTGCCAGCAGCTTTGGTACAGGGACACTCGGTGAGGAGACCCAGTACTTC

J: TRBJ2-1
size: -
D: -
V: TRBV6-2/TRBV6-3
CDR3: CASSYSNPAGPGQFF
DNA: TGTGCCAGCAGTTACTCGAATCCCGCAGGTCCAGGGCAGTTCTTC

J: TRBJ2-7
size: -
D: -
V: TRBV7-3
CDR3: CASSSPSGVQYF
DNA: TGTGCCAGCAGCTCCCCGTCTGGAGTTCAGTACTTC

J: TRBJ2-1
size: medium-sized
D: TRBD1
V: TRBV18
CDR3: CASSPPDRTNEQFF
DNA: TGTGCCAGCTCACCACCGGACAGGACCAATGAGCAGTTCTTC

J: TRBJ1-5
size: many
D: -
V: TRBV5-1
CDR3: CASSRWWAESGARGNQPQHF
DNA: TGCGCCAGCAGCCGTTGGTGGGCCGAATCGGGGGCGCGTGGCAATCAGCCCCAGCATTTT

J: TRBJ1-1
size: -
D: -
V: TRBV20-1
CDR3: CSARDQAGAARWAFF
DNA: TGCAGTGCTAGAGATCAGGCGGGGGCGGCTCGTTGGGCTTTCTTT

J: TRBJ2-7
size: few
D: -
V: TRBV23-1
CDR3: CASSHPLPGARFYEQYF
DNA: TGCGCCAGCAGTCACCCCCTGCCCGGGGCGCGGTTCTACGAGCAGTACTTC

J: TRBJ2-1
size: medium-sized
D: -
V: TRBV4-3
CDR3: CASSQALGGGRYNEQFF
DNA: TGCGCCAGCAGCCAAGCGCTCGGCGGGGGCCGTTACAATGAGCAGTTCTTC

J: TRBJ2-7
size: medium-sized
D: TRBD1
V: TRBV7-2
CDR3: CASSRWTGGSEQYF
DNA: TGTGCCAGCAGCCGGTGGACAGGGGGCTCCGAGCAGTACTTC

J: TRBJ2-7
size: -
D: TRBD1
V: TRBV12-5
CDR3: CASGPETGVIDYEQYF
DNA: TGTGCTAGTGGACCAGAAACAGGGGTGATTGACTACGAGCAGTACTTC

J: TRBJ2-3
size: medium-sized
D: TRBD1
V: TRBV19
CDR3: CASRQQGGTDTQYF
DNA: TGTGCCAGTAGGCAACAGGGGGGCACAGATACGCAGTATTTT

J: TRBJ2-1
size: few
D: -
V: TRBV6-8
CDR3: CGWGPSSYNEQFF
DNA: TGTGGTTGGGGTCCCAGCTCCTACAATGAGCAGTTCTTC

J: TRBJ2-2
size: many
D: TRBD2
V: TRBV7-8
CDR3: CASSLDSGGTGELFF
DNA: TGTGCCAGCAGTTTGGACAGCGGGGGGACCGGGGAGCTGTTTTTT

J: TRBJ1-5
size: few
D: TRBD1
V: TRBV12-3/TRBV12-4
CDR3: CASSADREDQPQHF
DNA: TGTGCCAGCAGTGCGGACAGGGAGGATCAGCCCCAGCATTTT

J: TRBJ2-7
size: many
D: -
V: TRBV7-2
CDR3: CASSFLVGHEQYF
DNA: TGTGCCAGCAGCTTCCTCGTAGGCCACGAGCAGTACTTC

J: TRBJ2-7
size: many
D: TRBD2
V: TRBV13
CDR3: CASSSAWSGAVGEQYF
DNA: TGTGCCAGCAGCTCGGCGTGGAGCGGGGCGGTAGGCGAGCAGTACTTC

J: TRBJ2-7
size: medium-sized
D: TRBD1
V: TRBV7-2
CDR3: CASSPASGTGGYEQYF
DNA: TGTGCCAGCAGCCCCGCTTCCGGGACAGGAGGGTACGAGCAGTACTTC

J: TRBJ2-1
size: medium-sized
D: -
V: TRBV4-2
CDR3: CASSGRGARNEQFF
DNA: TGTGCCAGCAGCGGCCGGGGGGCCCGGAATGAGCAGTTCTTC